This is a list of T cell receptor beta chains from one sample in a study of T cells in Graves' hyperthyroidism and ophthalmopathy. Each CDR3 protein is one row after TCRdb ran MiXCR on the multiplex PCR reads. The sample shows around 760,000 distinct CDR3 sequences, roughly a third of them seen only once. Sequenced: blood. Every receptor here comes from a woman aged 40 to 50 with Graves' hyperthyroidism. Each CDR3 is given with its conserved first and last residue. The D gene is left open where the match is weak. Size values are once, few and many counts, or a class for expanded clones, and some rows have none.

D gene	clone size	V gene	J gene	CDR3 DNA	CDR3 protein
-	-	TRBV6-2/TRBV6-3	TRBJ2-7	TGTGCCAGCAGTTCCGCAGGGATGGTCTACGAGCAGTACTTC	CASSSAGMVYEQYF
-	many	TRBV29-1	TRBJ1-4	TGCAGCCGACGTGGAAATGAAAAACTGTTTTTT	CSRRGNEKLFF
-	many	TRBV19	TRBJ2-7	TGTGCCAGTAGTCGGGGGACGAGCTTCTCCTACGAGCAGTACTTC	CASSRGTSFSYEQYF
-	-	TRBV10-3	TRBJ2-5	TGTGCCATCAGTGCGGGACTCGAAGAGACCCAGTACTTC	CAISAGLEETQYF
-	few	TRBV10-3	TRBJ2-6	TGTGCCATCAGTGTGGGCGCCGCTGGGGCCAACGTCCTGACTTTC	CAISVGAAGANVLTF
-	many	TRBV9	TRBJ1-2	TGTGCCAGCACGATCGACGGGGAGGCCTATGGCTACACCTTC	CASTIDGEAYGYTF
-	-	TRBV13	TRBJ2-2	TGTGCCAGCAGCTTACGAGGGAGATCCGGGGAGCTGTTTTTT	CASSLRGRSGELFF
-	many	TRBV6-5	TRBJ1-1	TGTGCCAGCAGTAGTATGGACAGAGAAGCTTTCTTT	CASSSMDREAFF
TRBD1	-	TRBV25-1	TRBJ1-6	TGTGCCAGCAGACAGGGGGCCCTAAATTCACCCCTCCACTTT	CASRQGALNSPLHF
-	many	TRBV5-1	TRBJ1-2	TGCGCCAGCAGCCCGTGGACCGCCGAACGGGATCATGGCTACACCTTC	CASSPWTAERDHGYTF